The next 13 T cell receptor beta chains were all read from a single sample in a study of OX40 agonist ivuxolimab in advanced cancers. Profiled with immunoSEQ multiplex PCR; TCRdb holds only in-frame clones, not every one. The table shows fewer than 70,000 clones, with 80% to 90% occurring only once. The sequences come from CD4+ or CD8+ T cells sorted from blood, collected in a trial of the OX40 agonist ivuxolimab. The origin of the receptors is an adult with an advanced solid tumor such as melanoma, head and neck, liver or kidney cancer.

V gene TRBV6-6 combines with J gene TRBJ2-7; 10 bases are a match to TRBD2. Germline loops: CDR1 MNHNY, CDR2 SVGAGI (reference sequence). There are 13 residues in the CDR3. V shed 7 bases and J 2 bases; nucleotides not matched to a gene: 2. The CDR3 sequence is CASKAGGPYEQYF. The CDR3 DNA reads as TGTGCCAGCAAAGCGGGGGGGCCCTACGAGCAGTACTTC.

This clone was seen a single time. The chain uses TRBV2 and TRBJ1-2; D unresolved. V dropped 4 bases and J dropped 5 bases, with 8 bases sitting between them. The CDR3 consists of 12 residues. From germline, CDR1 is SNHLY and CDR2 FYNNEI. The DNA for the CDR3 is TGTGCCAGCAGTGTAGAAGGGTATGGCTACACCTTC. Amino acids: CASSVEGYGYTF.

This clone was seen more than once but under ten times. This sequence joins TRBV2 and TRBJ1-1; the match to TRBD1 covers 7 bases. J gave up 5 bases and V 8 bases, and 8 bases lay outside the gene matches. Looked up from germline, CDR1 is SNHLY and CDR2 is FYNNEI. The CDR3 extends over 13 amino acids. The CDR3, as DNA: TGTGCCAGCCAACCAGAGACAGGGACTGAAGCTTTCTTT. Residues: CASQPETGTEAFF.

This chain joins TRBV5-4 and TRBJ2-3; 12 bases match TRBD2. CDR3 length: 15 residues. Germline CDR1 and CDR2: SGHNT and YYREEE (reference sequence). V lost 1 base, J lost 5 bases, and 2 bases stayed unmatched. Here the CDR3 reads CASSLPSGGGDTQYF. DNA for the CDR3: TGTGCCAGCAGCTTGCCTAGCGGGGGGGGAGATACGCAGTATTTT.

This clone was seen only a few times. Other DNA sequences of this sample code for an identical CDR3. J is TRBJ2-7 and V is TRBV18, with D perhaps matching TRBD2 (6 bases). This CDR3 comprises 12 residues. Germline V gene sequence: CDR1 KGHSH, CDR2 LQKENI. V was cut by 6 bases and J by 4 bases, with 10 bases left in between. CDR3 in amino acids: CASSPGGYEQYF. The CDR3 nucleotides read TGTGCCAGCTCCCCCGGGGGTTACGAGCAGTACTTC.

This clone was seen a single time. In DNA form, the CDR3 reads TGTGCCAGCAGTTTAGGCGGACGCACAGATACGCAGTATTTT. It yields the protein CASSLGGRTDTQYF. This chain links TRBV28 with TRBJ2-3; D not certain. Germline values: CDR1 MDHEN, CDR2 SYDVKM. V lost 2 bases to trimming and J lost 1 base, with 7 bases between them. The CDR3 contains 14 residues.

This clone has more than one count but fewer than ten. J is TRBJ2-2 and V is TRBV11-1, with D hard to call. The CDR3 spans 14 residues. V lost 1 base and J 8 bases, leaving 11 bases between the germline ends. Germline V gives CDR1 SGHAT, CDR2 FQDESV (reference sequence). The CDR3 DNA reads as TGTGCCAGCAGCTTAGTTCACTCCGGTGGGGAGCTGTTTTTT. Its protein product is CASSLVHSGGELFF.

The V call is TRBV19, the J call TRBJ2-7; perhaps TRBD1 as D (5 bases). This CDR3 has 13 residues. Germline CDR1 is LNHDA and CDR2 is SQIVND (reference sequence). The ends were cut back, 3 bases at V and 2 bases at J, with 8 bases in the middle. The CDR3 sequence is CASSIGHTYEQYF. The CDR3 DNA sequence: TGTGCCAGTAGTATCGGACACACCTACGAGCAGTACTTC.

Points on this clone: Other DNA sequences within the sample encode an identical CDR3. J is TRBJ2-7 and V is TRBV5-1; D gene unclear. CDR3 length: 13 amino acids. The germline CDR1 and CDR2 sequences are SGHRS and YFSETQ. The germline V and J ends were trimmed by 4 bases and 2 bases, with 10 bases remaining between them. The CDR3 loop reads CASSLLGTYEQYF. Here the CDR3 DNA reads TGCGCCAGCAGCCTCCTAGGCACCTACGAGCAGTACTTC.

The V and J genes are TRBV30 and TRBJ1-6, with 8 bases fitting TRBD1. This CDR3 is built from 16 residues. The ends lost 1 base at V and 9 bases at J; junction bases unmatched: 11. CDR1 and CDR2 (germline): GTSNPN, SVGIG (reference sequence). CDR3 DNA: TGTGCCTGGAGTGAGGACAGGGAGCCCCTTTTTTCACCCCTCCACTTT. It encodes CAWSEDREPLFSPLHF.

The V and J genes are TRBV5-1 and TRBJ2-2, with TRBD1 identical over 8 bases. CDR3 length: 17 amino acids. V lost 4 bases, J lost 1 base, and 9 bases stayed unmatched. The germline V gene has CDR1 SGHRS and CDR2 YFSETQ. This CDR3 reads CASSPLVGTGNTGELFF. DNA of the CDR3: TGCGCCAGCAGCCCCCTCGTCGGGACAGGGAACACCGGGGAGCTGTTTTTT. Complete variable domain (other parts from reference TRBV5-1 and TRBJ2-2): KAGVTQTPRYLIKTRGQQVTLSCSPISGHRSVSWYQQTPGQGLQFLFEYFSETQRNKGNFPGRFSGRQFSNSRSEMNVSTLELGDSALYLCASSPLVGTGNTGELFFGEGSRLTVL.

CDR3 sequence (DNA): TGTGCCAGCAGCTCAACTAGCACAGATACGCAGTATTTT. Protein product: CASSSTSTDTQYF. The chain links TRBV5-8 to TRBJ2-3; D gene ambiguous. There are 13 residues in the CDR3. From germline, CDR1 is SGHTS and CDR2 YDEGEE. The ends were cut back, 3 bases at V and 0 bases at J, with 5 bases in the middle.

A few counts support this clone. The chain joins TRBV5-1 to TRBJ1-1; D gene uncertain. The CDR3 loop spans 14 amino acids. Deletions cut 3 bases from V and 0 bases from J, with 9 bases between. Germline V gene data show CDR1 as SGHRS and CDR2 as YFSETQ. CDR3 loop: CASSYEAMNTEAFF. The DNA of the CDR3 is TGCGCCAGCAGCTATGAAGCAATGAACACTGAAGCTTTCTTT.